What follows are 27 T cell receptor beta chains derived from one specimen sequenced in a study of molecular identifiers for immune sequencing clone quantification (dated by TCRdb to the late 2010s). Library generation was performed with PCR. These reads were obtained on an Illumina HiSeq 4000. TCRdb reprocessed the public reads (quality trimming at Q25 with fastp, clone calling with MiXCR) and kept in-frame beta chains. Identical CDR3 protein sequences are pooled into one entry, listed with their most common genes and DNA. The table for this sample lists under 75,000 distinct CDR3 sequences; around a fifth of them were counted only once. The top ten clones comprise approximately 1.5% of the sample. The sample taken for sequencing was naive CD8+ T cells from blood, with Jurkat cell RNA spiked in. Sample cell subset or site, as interpreted from the label and publication: FACS-sorted CD8+CD4-CCR7+CD45RA+ naive T cells. The receptor source for this set is a human donor in good health. Some libraries in this study had Jurkat cell RNA spiked in.

This chain connects TRBV6-5 to TRBJ2-7; 8 positions agree with TRBD2. V was pared by 5 bases and J by 0 bases, with 15 bases of the junction left unmatched. The CDR3 contains 18 residues. Germline V CDR1 and CDR2: MNHEY, SVGAGI. The CDR3 is CASSNRGLADAYSYEQYF. The CDR3 nucleotides are TGTGCCAGCAGTAACCGTGGACTAGCAGACGCCTACTCCTACGAGCAGTACTTC.

This clonotype was detected many times. J is TRBJ2-2 and V is TRBV6-1, with D maybe TRBD2 (6 bases). Germline CDR1 reads MNHNS; CDR2 reads SASEGT. The V and J ends lost 7 bases and 5 bases respectively, with 14 bases between them. The CDR3 is 14 residues long. The CDR3 is CASNSGWGTGELFF. The CDR3 DNA is TGTGCCAGCAATAGCGGTTGGGGGACCGGGGAGCTGTTTTTT.

Concerning this clonotype itself: This may come from a read error, since a much larger clone is one base off. The V and J genes are TRBV20-1 and TRBJ2-7; the D gene is possibly TRBD2 (5 bases). The V gene's germline CDR1 is DFQATT and CDR2 SNEGSKA (reference sequence). The length of the CDR3 is 11 residues. CDR3 DNA: TGCAGTGCTAGCGAAGACTACGAGCGGTACTTC. Amino acid sequence: CSASEDYERYF.

This clonotype occurred many times. V and J are TRBV4-3 and TRBJ2-5; the match to TRBD1 covers 8 bases. The CDR3 runs 17 residues. In germline, CDR1 is LGHNA, CDR2 YSLEER. The V gene end was trimmed by 1 base and the J gene end by 3 bases; junction bases not matched to a gene: 10. CDR3 in DNA: TGCGCCAGCAGCCAAGCTAGATTAGACAGGGGTAAAGAGACCCAGTACTTC. The encoded protein is CASSQARLDRGKETQYF.

This clonotype appeared many times. The chain couples TRBV5-4 to TRBJ2-3, with TRBD2 matching over 13 bases. The CDR3 has 17 residues. Trimming at V came to 3 bases and at J to 5 bases, leaving 9 bases not matched to a gene. Per the germline V gene, CDR1 is SGHNT and CDR2 is YYREEE (reference sequence). CDR3 in amino acids: CASSSGPTSGGQDTQYF. The CDR3 coding sequence is TGTGCCAGCAGCTCTGGGCCGACTAGCGGGGGGCAAGATACGCAGTATTTT.

This clonotype has at least ten counts. This chain links TRBV15 with TRBJ1-5, with D possibly matching TRBD1 (5 bases). This CDR3 comprises 16 residues. Looked up from germline, CDR1 is LNHNV and CDR2 is YYDKDF (reference sequence). Trimming cost V 0 bases and J 0 bases, with 9 bases left between them. The chain's CDR3 is CATSREFGGSNQPQHF. In nucleotides, the CDR3 is TGTGCCACCAGCAGAGAATTCGGGGGTAGCAATCAGCCCCAGCATTTT.

This clonotype was observed many times. The gene calls are TRBV11-3 and TRBJ2-2; 7 bases map to TRBD2. There are 17 residues in the CDR3. The V segment lost 4 bases and the J segment 6 bases; nucleotides outside the gene matches: 14. Per the germline V gene, CDR1 is SGHNT and CDR2 is YENEEA. CDR3 region: CASSSRLALRVAGELFF. CDR3 DNA: TGTGCCAGCAGCTCTCGACTAGCCCTCCGTGTGGCCGGGGAGCTGTTTTTT.

This clonotype was counted at least ten times. The chain links TRBV20-1 to TRBJ2-7; D is unclear. Germline CDR1 DFQATT, CDR2 SNEGSKA (reference sequence). The V end lost 2 bases, the J end lost 0 bases, and 11 bases lay between the germline ends. This CDR3 has 14 residues. The chain's CDR3 is CSARLTPNSYEQYF. CDR3 DNA sequence: TGCAGTGCTAGACTGACACCTAACTCCTACGAGCAGTACTTC.

This clonotype has at least ten counts. This rearrangement joins TRBV4-1 to TRBJ1-5; possible D gene TRBD1, 5 bases. The germline V and J ends were trimmed by 3 bases and 7 bases, with 22 bases remaining between them. The V gene's germline CDR1 is MGHRA and CDR2 YSYEKL. The CDR3 is made up of 17 amino acids. CDR3 residues: CASSQENQGEGRQPQHF. CDR3 sequence (DNA): TGCGCCAGCAGCCAGGAGAATCAGGGAGAGGGGAGACAGCCCCAGCATTTT.

This clonotype was recorded many times. This sequence joins TRBV6-5 and TRBJ2-7, with 10 bases lining up with TRBD2. V was pared by 2 bases and J by 3 bases, with 4 bases of the junction left unmatched. The CDR3 length is 15 residues. The V gene's germline CDR1 is MNHEY and CDR2 SVGAGI. The CDR3 DNA sequence: TGTGCCAGCAGTTACCGAACTAGCGGGAACTACGAGCAGTACTTC. Its protein product is CASSYRTSGNYEQYF.

This clonotype was counted ten times or more. V usage is TRBV20-1 and J usage is TRBJ1-2, with TRBD1 matching over 9 bases. This CDR3 comprises 19 residues. V shed 1 base, J shed 1 base, and the junction held 16 bases outside the gene matches. The germline V gene has CDR1 DFQATT and CDR2 SNEGSKA (reference sequence). The CDR3 here is CSARVPLRDRENLNYGYTF. In DNA, the CDR3 is TGCAGTGCTAGAGTCCCCCTCCGGGACAGGGAAAACCTTAACTATGGCTACACCTTC.

This clonotype was seen a few times. This chain joins TRBV3-1 and TRBJ2-1; D unclear. Trimming took off 4 bases at V and 0 bases at J, with 13 bases between the two ends. The CDR3 covers 16 residues. Germline lookup yields CDR1 LGHDT and CDR2 YNNKEL (reference sequence). CDR3 in amino acids: CASSRDRPSSYNEQFF. The CDR3 coding sequence is TGTGCCAGCAGCCGAGACCGTCCAAGCTCCTACAATGAGCAGTTCTTC.

This clonotype was observed at least ten times. The chain employs TRBV7-9 and TRBJ2-5; 7 bases fit TRBD2. Germline CDR1 is SEHNR and CDR2 is FQNEAQ (reference sequence). Trimming removed 5 bases from V and 2 bases from J; junction bases left unmatched: 11. The CDR3 totals 16 residues. The CDR3 nucleotides are TGTGCCAGCAGCATGTTCCGGGACTACTTGCAAGAGACCCAGTACTTC. The encoded protein is CASSMFRDYLQETQYF. Full variable domain (outside the CDR3, taken from reference TRBV7-9 and TRBJ2-5): DTGVSQNPRHKITKRGQNVTFRCDPISEHNRLYWYRQTLGQGPEFLTYFQNEAQLEKSRLLSDRFSAERPKGSFSTLEIQRTEQGDSAMYLCASSMFRDYLQETQYFGPGTRLLVL.

This clonotype was seen ten or more times. The J gene is TRBJ2-4, the V gene TRBV2; 10 bases line up with TRBD1. Germline V lookup: CDR1 SNHLY, CDR2 FYNNEI. The CDR3 sequence is 13 residues long. With V trimmed by 6 bases and J by 5 bases, 1 base remained unmatched. Here the CDR3 DNA reads TGTGCCAGCAGCGGGACAGGGGAAAACATTCAGTACTTC. Residues: CASSGTGENIQYF.

As for this clonotype: This could be a read error, since a much larger clone is one nucleotide away. The V call is TRBV4-1, the J call TRBJ2-7, with TRBD1 identical over 9 bases. Germline CDR1 is MGHRA and CDR2 is YSYEKL. The CDR3 consists of 13 residues. In nucleotides, the CDR3 is TGCGCCAGCAGCCAGACAGGGGGTTACGGGCAGTACTTC. Protein product: CASSQTGGYGQYF.

This clonotype was recorded many times. The chain combines TRBV25-1 with TRBJ1-5, with D maybe TRBD1 (5 bases). CDR1 and CDR2 (germline): MGHDK, SYGVNS. This CDR3 region has 15 residues. The V end lost 3 bases, the J end lost 2 bases, and 11 bases lay between the germline ends. Here the CDR3 DNA reads TGTGCCAGCAGTGAGAATGGGGGGGGCAATCAGCCCCAGCATTTT. Translation gives CASSENGGGNQPQHF.

This clonotype appeared many times. V gene TRBV29-1 combines with J gene TRBJ2-7, with D unresolved. CDR1 is SQVTM, CDR2 ANQGSEA, per germline. The CDR3 sequence is 13 residues long. V was cut by 5 bases and J by 0 bases, with 11 bases left in between. CDR3: CSVFPESSYEQYF. The CDR3 DNA sequence: TGCAGCGTTTTTCCGGAGTCCTCCTACGAGCAGTACTTC.

The CDR3: CASSNRTGRQFF. The CDR3 DNA reads as TGTGCCAGCAGCAACCGGACAGGGCGGCAGTTCTTC. The rearrangement links TRBV11-2 to TRBJ2-1; 8 nucleotides line up with TRBD1. After removal of 5 bases from V and 12 bases from J, the junction contained 6 bases not matched to a gene. The CDR3 covers 12 residues. CDR1 is SGHAT, CDR2 FQNNGV, per germline.

This clonotype was counted at least ten times. The chain recombines TRBV5-1 with TRBJ1-1, with D possibly being TRBD1 (5 bases). Trimming left V 3 bases short and J 1 base short, with 13 bases between. Germline CDR1 SGHRS, CDR2 YFSETQ. The CDR3 runs to 15 residues. This CDR3 is CASSWFSGTNTEAFF. The CDR3 coding sequence is TGCGCCAGCAGCTGGTTTTCAGGGACGAACACTGAAGCTTTCTTT.

Comment on this clonotype: This may be a read error: a much more frequent sequence differs by one nucleotide. V usage is TRBV5-3 and J usage is TRBJ2-1, with D maybe TRBD2 (6 bases). TRBV5-3 is classed as an ORF, of uncertain function. Trimming cost V 8 bases and J 8 bases, with 23 bases left between them. The CDR3 consists of 15 residues. CDR3 in DNA: TGTGCCAGCAGCCTTGCGGGACCCCCGGTCGATGAGCAGTTCTTC. This sequence encodes CASSLAGPPVDEQFF.

This clonotype was counted ten times or more. The chain combines TRBV6-1 with TRBJ1-5; the D is unclear. The CDR3 contains 16 residues. Germline CDR1 reads MNHNS; CDR2 reads SASEGT. The V and J ends lost 2 bases and 0 bases respectively, with 11 bases between them. The CDR3 nucleotides are TGTGCCAGCAGTGAAAGGTGGCAAAATAGCAATCAGCCCCAGCATTTT. Translation gives CASSERWQNSNQPQHF.

Many counts were recorded for this clonotype. V gene TRBV29-1 combines with J gene TRBJ2-5; 7 nucleotides agree with TRBD1. CDR3 length equals 13 residues. The germline V gene has CDR1 SQVTM and CDR2 ANQGSEA. V shed 3 bases, J shed 0 bases, and the junction held 1 base outside the gene matches. CDR3 DNA sequence: TGCAGCGTTGAGGGACAGAACCAAGAGACCCAGTACTTC. The encoded protein is CSVEGQNQETQYF.

This clonotype occurred many times. This chain connects TRBV19 to TRBJ2-1; D is unclear. V was shortened by 3 bases and J by 0 bases, with 9 bases between the two germline ends. Germline V gene data show CDR1 as LNHDA and CDR2 as SQIVND (reference sequence). The CDR3 contains 15 residues. CDR3 loop: CASSMRISSYNEQFF. Here the CDR3 DNA reads TGTGCCAGTAGTATGAGGATAAGCTCCTACAATGAGCAGTTCTTC.

Worth noting for this clonotype: Lacking the conserved final phenylalanine or tryptophan, this CDR3 likely reflects a read error. Because the CDR3's place on the DNA is in doubt, the DNA is left out and the CDR3 is given as listed by TCRdb. The V and J genes are TRBV7-6 and TRBJ2-5; the table names TRBD2, a call not compared with the DNA. CDR1 and CDR2 from the germline V gene are SGHVS and FNYEAQ. The CDR3 adds up to 18 amino acids, both ends counted. The CDR3 sequence is CASTIEVGLAGGPAQKYL.

Comment on this clonotype: This sequence may be a read error, since a much larger clone differs from it by one base. The chain combines TRBV5-1 with TRBJ2-7; the match to TRBD1 covers 9 bases. In germline, CDR1 is SGHRS, CDR2 YFSETQ. This CDR3 is built from 13 residues. V gave up 7 bases and J gave up 3 bases; unmatched junction bases: 5. Written as DNA, the CDR3 is TGCGCCAGCGGCACGACAGGGGGCTACGAGCAGTACTTC. Translation gives CASGTTGGYEQYF.

The gene calls are TRBV4-1 and TRBJ2-7; TRBD2 matches at 9 bases. This CDR3 spans 15 amino acids. From germline, CDR1 is MGHRA and CDR2 YSYEKL. Trimming took 4 bases from V and 1 from J; bases not matched to a gene: 5. The CDR3 region is CASSPPAGGSYEQYF. As DNA, the CDR3 is TGCGCCAGCAGCCCACCAGCGGGAGGTTCCTACGAGCAGTACTTC.

V usage is TRBV28 and J usage is TRBJ2-7; 9 bases map to TRBD1. The CDR3 totals 14 residues. Germline CDR1 reads MDHEN; CDR2 reads SYDVKM. Unmatched junction bases numbered 5, after V lost 4 bases and J lost 4 bases. DNA of the CDR3: TGTGCCAGCAGTTATACCGGGACAGGGTACGAGCAGTACTTC. Translation: CASSYTGTGYEQYF. The variable domain in full, completed from reference TRBV28 and TRBJ2-7, reads DVKVTQSSRYLVKRTGEKVFLECVQDMDHENMFWYRQDPGLGLRLIYFSYDVKMKEKGDIPEGYSVSREKKERFSLILESASTNQTSMYLCASSYTGTGYEQYFGPGTRLTVT.